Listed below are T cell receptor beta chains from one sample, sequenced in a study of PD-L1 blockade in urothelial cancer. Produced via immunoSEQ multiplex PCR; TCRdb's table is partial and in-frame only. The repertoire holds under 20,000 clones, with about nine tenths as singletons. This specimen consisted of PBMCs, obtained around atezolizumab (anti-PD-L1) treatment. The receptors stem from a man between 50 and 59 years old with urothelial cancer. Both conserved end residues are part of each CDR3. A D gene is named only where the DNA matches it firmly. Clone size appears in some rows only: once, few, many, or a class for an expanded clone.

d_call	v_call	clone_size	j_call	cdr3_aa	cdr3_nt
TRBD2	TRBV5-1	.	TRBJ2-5	CASSLFSGRGPQETQYF	TGCGCCAGCAGCTTGTTTAGCGGGAGGGGCCCACAAGAGACCCAGTACTTC
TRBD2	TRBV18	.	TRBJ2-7	CASSPVAGGPYEQYF	TGTGCCAGCTCACCGGTAGCGGGAGGGCCCTACGAGCAGTACTTC
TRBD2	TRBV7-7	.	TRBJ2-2	CASSPSGLAVGELFF	TGTGCTAGCAGCCCTTCGGGACTAGCAGTCGGGGAGCTGTTTTTT
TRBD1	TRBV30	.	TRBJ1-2	CAWSPGTGGSYGYTF	TGTGCCTGGAGCCCCGGGACAGGGGGCAGCTATGGCTACACCTTC
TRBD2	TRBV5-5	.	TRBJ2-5	CASTAGGTPQETQYF	TGTGCCAGCACCGCGGGGGGGACACCACAAGAGACCCAGTACTTC
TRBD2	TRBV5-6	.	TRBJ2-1	CASSPRGTSGSDEQFF	TGTGCCAGCAGCCCCCGCGGGACTAGCGGGAGCGATGAGCAGTTCTTC
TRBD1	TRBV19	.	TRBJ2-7	CASSPRAWGQGAREQYF	TGTGCCAGTAGTCCACGCGCCTGGGGGCAGGGGGCTAGAGAGCAGTACTTC
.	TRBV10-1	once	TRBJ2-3	CASSSSGSTDTQYF	TGCGCCAGCAGTAGTAGCGGTAGCACAGATACGCAGTATTTT
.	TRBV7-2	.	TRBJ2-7	CAGSLFGGKTYEQYF	TGTGCCGGCAGCTTATTCGGAGGGAAGACCTACGAGCAGTACTTC
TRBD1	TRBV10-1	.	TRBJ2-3	CASSLTGPDTQYF	TGCGCCAGCAGTTTGACAGGGCCAGATACGCAGTATTTT
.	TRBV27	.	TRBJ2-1	CASSRSYNEQFF	TGTGCCAGCAGCCGGTCCTACAATGAGCAGTTCTTC
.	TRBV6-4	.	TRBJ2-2	CASSDSPGLNTGELFF	TGTGCCAGCAGTGACTCGCCAGGGTTGAACACCGGGGAGCTGTTTTTT
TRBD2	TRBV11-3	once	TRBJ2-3	CASSAGTSATHTQYF	TGTGCCAGCAGCGCCGGGACTAGCGCTACACATACGCAGTATTTT
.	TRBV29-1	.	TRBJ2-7	CSVLDGLVYEQYF	TGCAGCGTCCTCGACGGACTTGTATACGAGCAGTACTTC
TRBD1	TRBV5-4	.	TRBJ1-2	CASSSGDRGDYGYTF	TGTGCCAGCAGCTCCGGGGACAGGGGCGACTATGGCTACACCTTC
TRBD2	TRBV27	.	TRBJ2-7	CASSSARMAGGLISYEQYF	TGTGCCAGCAGTTCTGCCCGAATGGCGGGAGGGCTAATATCCTACGAGCAGTACTTC
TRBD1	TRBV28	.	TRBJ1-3	CASSLDRGLSGNTIYF	TGTGCCAGCAGTTTAGACAGGGGACTCTCTGGAAACACCATATATTTT
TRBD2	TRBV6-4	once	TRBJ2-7	CASSDSPSGRRASYEQYF	TGTGCCAGCAGTGACTCGCCCAGCGGGAGGAGGGCATCCTACGAGCAGTACTTC
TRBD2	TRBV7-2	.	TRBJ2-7	CASSRNLAGASSYEQYF	TGTGCCAGCAGCCGAAATCTAGCGGGGGCGAGCTCCTACGAGCAGTACTTC
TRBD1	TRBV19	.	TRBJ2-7	CASSIWDRGEQYF	TGTGCCAGTAGTATCTGGGACAGGGGAGAGCAGTACTTC